The T cell receptor (beta chain) described here comes from a study of blood T cell repertoires in COVID-19. Across the study: Samples of COVID-19 (acute and convalescent) were obtained from the United States, Italy and Spain. Sources were T cells, B-cell-depleted T cells, or PBMCs; the material itself was cDNA or gDNA.

Between the trimmed V and J ends, which lost 0 bases and 2 bases, there was a span of 15 bases. This CDR3 comprises 17 residues. Germline CDR1 is LGHNA and CDR2 is YNFKEQ. The authors' processing: Nucleated cell counts were estimated from reference gene primer amplification. Here immunoSEQ multiplex PCR was the method, and the copy in TCRdb shows in-frame clones only, minus some. V, J and clone size are taken as reported in that table, and D and trimming were inferred from the DNA itself. The table lists about 150,000 clones, roughly nine tenths of them singletons. The sequencing input was peripheral blood. This TCR derives from a human donor in a cohort sampled during active COVID-19. V is TRBV4-2 and J is TRBJ2-3; D is perhaps TRBD2 (5 bases). The CDR3, as DNA: TGTGCCAGCAGCCAAGACTTCAGCGGTTCACTCACAGATACGCAGTATTTT. This codes for CASSQDFSGSLTDTQYF.